This entry lists 23 T cell receptor beta chains sequenced from one sample in a study of cytomegalovirus exposure and HLA in healthy donors. This PCR relied on a set of 60 Vbeta primers and 13 Jbeta primers. TCRdb's table, derived via immunoSEQ multiplex PCR, lists solely in-frame clones and lacks some. The data show under 70,000 clones, 60% to 80% seen once. The source material was PBMCs. These receptors originate from a male donor in good health and CMV-seropositive.

J is TRBJ1-6 and V is TRBV7-6, with 7 nucleotides matching TRBD1. The trim removed 1 base at V and 7 bases at J, leaving 7 bases unmatched. Germline V gene data show CDR1 as SGHVS and CDR2 as FNYEAQ. The CDR3 contains 16 residues. CDR3 protein: CASSLGQGGSNSPLHF. The DNA of the CDR3 is TGTGCCAGCAGCTTAGGGCAGGGGGGAAGCAATTCACCCCTCCACTTT.

The chain couples TRBV5-4 to TRBJ1-1; 8 positions agree with TRBD1. This CDR3 comprises 14 residues. V shed 3 bases, J shed 3 bases, and the junction held 4 bases outside the gene matches. The germline gives CDR1 SGHNT, CDR2 YYREEE (reference sequence). This CDR3 is CASSSEDRDTEAFF. The CDR3 DNA sequence: TGTGCCAGCAGCTCCGAGGACAGGGACACTGAAGCTTTCTTT.

V and J are TRBV6-1 and TRBJ1-2; 9 positions agree with TRBD1. CDR1 and CDR2 (germline): MNHNS, SASEGT. The junction had 2 bases not matched to a gene; V was cut back by 8 bases and J by 4 bases. This CDR3 is 12 amino acids long. The CDR3 reads CASGDRAYGYTF. As DNA, the CDR3 is TGTGCCAGCGGGGACAGGGCCTATGGCTACACCTTC.

This chain connects TRBV2 to TRBJ1-5, with 9 bases aligning to TRBD1. This CDR3 region has 17 residues. Germline V gives CDR1 SNHLY, CDR2 FYNNEI. V shed 8 bases and J 2 bases; nucleotides not matched to a gene: 13. CDR3 in amino acids: CASAWLTGGAGNQPQHF. In DNA, the CDR3 is TGTGCCAGCGCCTGGCTAACAGGGGGCGCGGGCAATCAGCCCCAGCATTTT.

The CDR3: CASSLFSGAWGETQYF. In nucleotides, the CDR3 is TGTGCCAGCAGCTTGTTCAGCGGGGCTTGGGGGGAGACCCAGTACTTC. This chain uses TRBV5-6 with TRBJ2-5, with 7 bases fitting TRBD2. The CDR3 extends over 16 amino acids. V gave up 1 base and J gave up 5 bases; unmatched junction bases: 11. The germline CDR1 and CDR2 sequences are SGHDT and YYEEEE.

This clone was detected only a few times. The chain uses TRBV7-2 and TRBJ2-3; tentatively, D is TRBD2 (6 bases). The CDR3 spans 15 residues. Germline CDR1 is SGHTA and CDR2 is FQGNSA. V was cut by 0 bases and J by 0 bases, with 7 bases left in between. CDR3 bases: TGTGCCAGCAGCTTAGCTGGGACTAGCACAGATACGCAGTATTTT. Amino acids: CASSLAGTSTDTQYF.

A single count supports this clone. V gene TRBV18 combines with J gene TRBJ1-1; 8 bases agree with TRBD1. After removal of 3 bases from V and 5 bases from J, the junction contained 8 bases not matched to a gene. The germline gives CDR1 KGHSH, CDR2 LQKENI. This CDR3 region has 15 residues. The CDR3 region has the DNA TGTGCCAGCTCACCTTTCGACAGGGGAGGGACTGAAGCTTTCTTT. It yields the protein CASSPFDRGGTEAFF.

The chain employs TRBV6-1 and TRBJ2-7; 8 bases map to TRBD1. The CDR3 has 15 residues. The germline V gene encodes CDR1 MNHNS and CDR2 SASEGT. Unmatched junction bases numbered 8, after V lost 5 bases and J lost 2 bases. CDR3 in DNA: TGTGCCAGCAGTAGTACGACAGGGGCGCCCTACGAGCAGTACTTC. Its translation: CASSSTTGAPYEQYF.

The chain couples TRBV7-8 to TRBJ2-3; no clear D gene. V dropped 5 bases and J dropped 6 bases, with 18 bases sitting between them. This CDR3 is built from 15 residues. Germline lookup yields CDR1 SGHVS and CDR2 FQNEAQ. CDR3 nucleotides: TGTGCCAGCAGCGCGTCCGGTTCTCCTAGGGATACGCAGTATTTT. Translation: CASSASGSPRDTQYF.

The V gene is TRBV25-1, the J gene TRBJ2-1; TRBD1 might be the D (6 bases). Looked up from germline, CDR1 is MGHDK and CDR2 is SYGVNS. Trimming pared 4 bases from V and 2 bases from J, leaving 12 bases between. This CDR3 spans 15 amino acids. The CDR3: CASSGTGNTYNEQFF. The DNA for the CDR3 is TGTGCCAGCAGTGGTACAGGGAACACCTACAATGAGCAGTTCTTC.

The chain carries TRBV5-1 and TRBJ1-2, with 12 bases fitting TRBD1. V dropped 2 bases and J dropped 7; count of bases not matched to a gene: 3. Germline loops: CDR1 SGHRS, CDR2 YFSETQ. The CDR3 length is 14 residues. The CDR3 region has the DNA TGCGCCAGCAGCTTAGGGACAGGGGGCTCTGGCTACACCTTC. Its protein is CASSLGTGGSGYTF.

This clone has only one observation. V is TRBV6-1 and J is TRBJ1-2; 7 nucleotides align to TRBD1. V lost 3 bases, J lost 4 bases, and 14 bases stayed unmatched. The germline CDR1 and CDR2 sequences are MNHNS and SASEGT. The CDR3 extends over 17 amino acids. The CDR3, as DNA: TGTGCCAGCAGTGACCGGCAGGGGGTCTCCGGGGGCTATGGCTACACCTTC. It is translated as CASSDRQGVSGGYGYTF.

The chain carries TRBV6-5 and TRBJ1-5; D not resolved. The CDR3 has 14 amino acids. CDR1 MNHEY and CDR2 SVGAGI come from the germline V gene. V was shortened by 5 bases and J by 3 bases, with 11 bases between the two germline ends. In DNA form, the CDR3 reads TGTGCCAGCAGTGACCTGGGCAACAATCAGCCCCAGCATTTT. It is translated as CASSDLGNNQPQHF.

Only a few counts were recorded for this clone. The chain has TRBV2 and TRBJ2-1; D uncertain. The V and J ends lost 5 bases and 7 bases respectively, with 3 bases between them. CDR1 is SNHLY and CDR2 is FYNNEI in the germline V gene. The CDR3 consists of 10 residues. CDR3 residues: CASSLNEQFF. In DNA, the CDR3 is TGTGCCAGCAGTCTAAATGAGCAGTTCTTC.

The rearrangement uses TRBV6-5 and TRBJ1-1; no firm D call. Germline CDR1 and CDR2: MNHEY and SVGAGI. CDR3 size: 13 residues. Trimming cost V 3 bases and J 5 bases, with 10 bases left between them. CDR3 region: CASSYKARTEAFF. The CDR3 coding sequence is TGTGCCAGCAGTTATAAGGCGAGGACTGAAGCTTTCTTT.

The CDR3 region is CASSLEGGNQPQHF. As DNA, the CDR3 is TGTGCCAGCAGCTTGGAGGGGGGCAATCAGCCCCAGCATTTT. The chain employs TRBV5-6 and TRBJ1-5; D perhaps matches TRBD1 (6 bases). The CDR3 is 14 residues long. Germline lookup yields CDR1 SGHDT and CDR2 YYEEEE. Trimming pared 0 bases from V and 2 bases from J, leaving 6 bases between.

This sequence joins TRBV7-3 and TRBJ1-2; D may be TRBD1 (5 bases). V was pared by 2 bases and J by 6 bases, with 10 bases between. The CDR3 runs 13 residues. CDR1 is SGHTA, CDR2 FQGTGA, per germline. CDR3 protein: CASSLGVQDGYTF. In DNA form, the CDR3 reads TGTGCCAGCAGCTTAGGGGTACAGGATGGCTACACCTTC.

For this clone: An end of the junction does not agree with germline; a read error may underlie this. J is TRBJ2-1 and V is TRBV11-3, with 9 bases aligning to TRBD2. The CDR3 loop spans 12 amino acids. CDR1 is SGHNT, CDR2 YENEEA, per germline. CDR3 residues: CASSLRAGGLVF. DNA of the CDR3: TGTGCCAGCAGCTTACGAGCGGGGGGTCTGGTCTTC.

This chain uses TRBV5-6 with TRBJ2-3; weak D call: TRBD1 (7 bases). This CDR3 region has 17 residues. The germline V gene has CDR1 SGHDT and CDR2 YYEEEE. The V gene lost 4 bases and the J gene lost 5 bases, with 23 bases spanning the gap. The CDR3 region is CASSPRGARRGRDTQYF. In nucleotides, the CDR3 is TGTGCCAGCAGCCCCAGGGGGGCCCGGCGGGGCAGAGATACGCAGTATTTT.

CDR3 DNA: TGCAGCGTCCTCGACAGGTTTACGGTGGGGCGAGGCTACACCTTC. It yields the protein CSVLDRFTVGRGYTF. This chain connects TRBV29-1 to TRBJ1-2; a possible D gene is TRBD1 (6 bases). The CDR3 covers 15 residues. CDR1 and CDR2 from the germline V gene are SQVTM and ANQGSEA. V gave up 6 bases and J gave up 8 bases, with 25 bases separating them. Variable domain in full (rest from reference TRBV29-1 and TRBJ1-2): SAVISQKPSRDICQRGTSLTIQCQVDSQVTMMFWYRQQPGQSLTLIATANQGSEATYESGFVIDKFPISRPNLTFSTLTVSNMSPEDSSIYLCSVLDRFTVGRGYTFGSGTRLTVV.

As to this clone: No DNA is shown, since the ends of the CDR3 on it are uncertain; the CDR3 is the one TCRdb lists. This chain uses TRBV21-1 with TRBJ2-7; the table calls TRBD1, which could not be checked here. TRBV21-1 is recorded as a pseudogene. The CDR3 sequence runs 17 residues, both termini included. The CDR3 reads CASSKFGCGTGAHEQYF.

Only one count was recorded for this clone. The chain employs TRBV5-1 and TRBJ2-1; 8 bases match TRBD1. Germline values: CDR1 SGHRS, CDR2 YFSETQ. CDR3 size: 15 residues. V was pared by 0 bases and J by 7 bases, with 6 bases of the junction left unmatched. The CDR3 DNA sequence: TGCGCCAGCAGCTTGGGGACAGGGAGTGTAAATGAGCAGTTCTTC. Translated: CASSLGTGSVNEQFF.

The CDR3 DNA sequence: TGTGCCAGCAGTTTGGGGTGGGGGGGCTCTGGGGCCAACGTCCTGACTTTC. Translated, it gives CASSLGWGGSGANVLTF. The chain joins TRBV28 to TRBJ2-6; the match to TRBD2 covers 7 bases. There are 17 residues in the CDR3. J gave up 0 bases and V 3 bases, and 5 bases lay outside the gene matches. In germline, CDR1 is MDHEN, CDR2 SYDVKM.